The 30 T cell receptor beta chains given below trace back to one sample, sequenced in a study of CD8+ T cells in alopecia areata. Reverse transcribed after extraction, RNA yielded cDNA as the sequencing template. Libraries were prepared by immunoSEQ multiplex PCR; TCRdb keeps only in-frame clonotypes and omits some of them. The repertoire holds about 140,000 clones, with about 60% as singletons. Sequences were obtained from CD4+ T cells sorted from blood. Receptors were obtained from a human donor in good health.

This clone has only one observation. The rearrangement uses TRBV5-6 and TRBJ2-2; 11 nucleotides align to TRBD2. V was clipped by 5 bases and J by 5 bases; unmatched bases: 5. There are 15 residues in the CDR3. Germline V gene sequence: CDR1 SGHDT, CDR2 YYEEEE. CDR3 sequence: CASSRRTSGTGELFF. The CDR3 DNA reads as TGTGCCAGCAGTCGGCGGACTAGCGGGACCGGGGAGCTGTTTTTT.

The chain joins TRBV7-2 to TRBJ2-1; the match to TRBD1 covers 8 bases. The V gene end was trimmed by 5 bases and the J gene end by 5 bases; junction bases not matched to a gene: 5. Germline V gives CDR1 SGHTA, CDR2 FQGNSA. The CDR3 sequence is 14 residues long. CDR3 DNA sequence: TGTGCCAGCAGCGCCGGGACAGGTAACAATGAGCAGTTCTTC. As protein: CASSAGTGNNEQFF.

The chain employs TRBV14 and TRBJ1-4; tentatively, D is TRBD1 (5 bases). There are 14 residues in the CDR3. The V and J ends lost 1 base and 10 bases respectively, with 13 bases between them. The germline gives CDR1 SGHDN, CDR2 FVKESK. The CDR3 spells CASSQGGGEGKLFF. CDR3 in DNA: TGTGCCAGCAGCCAAGGGGGAGGGGAAGGAAAACTGTTTTTT.

CDR3 sequence: CASSRMGLAGEQYF. The CDR3 DNA sequence: TGTGCCAGCAGCCGAATGGGACTAGCGGGTGAGCAGTACTTC. V gene TRBV6-5 combines with J gene TRBJ2-7, with TRBD2 identical over 12 bases. V lost 6 bases and J lost 7; bases outside the gene matches: 7. Germline V gene sequence: CDR1 MNHEY, CDR2 SVGAGI. The CDR3 sequence is 14 residues long.

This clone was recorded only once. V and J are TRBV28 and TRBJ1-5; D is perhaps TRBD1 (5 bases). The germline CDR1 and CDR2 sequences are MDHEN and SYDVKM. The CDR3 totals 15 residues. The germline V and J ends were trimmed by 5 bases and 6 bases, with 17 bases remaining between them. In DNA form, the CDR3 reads TGTGCCAGCAGTCCCAGGGATCGCGCGCGTCAGCCCCAGCATTTT. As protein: CASSPRDRARQPQHF.

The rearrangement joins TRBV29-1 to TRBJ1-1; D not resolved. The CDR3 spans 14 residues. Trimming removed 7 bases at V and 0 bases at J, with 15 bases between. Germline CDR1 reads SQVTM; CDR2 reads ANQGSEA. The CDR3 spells CSGVAGSLNTEAFF. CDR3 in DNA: TGCAGCGGAGTAGCCGGTAGCTTGAACACTGAAGCTTTCTTT.

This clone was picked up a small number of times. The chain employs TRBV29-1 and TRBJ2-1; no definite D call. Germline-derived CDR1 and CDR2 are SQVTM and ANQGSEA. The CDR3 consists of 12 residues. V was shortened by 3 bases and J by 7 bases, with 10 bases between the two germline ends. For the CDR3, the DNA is TGCAGCGTTGATGGCGTTTTGAATGAGCAGTTCTTC. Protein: CSVDGVLNEQFF.

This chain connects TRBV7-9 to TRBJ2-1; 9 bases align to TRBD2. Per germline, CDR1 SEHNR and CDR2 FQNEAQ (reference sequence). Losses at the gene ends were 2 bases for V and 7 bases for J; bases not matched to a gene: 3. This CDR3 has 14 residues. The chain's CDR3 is CASSLQTSGNEQFF. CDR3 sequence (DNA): TGTGCCAGCAGCTTACAGACTAGCGGTAATGAGCAGTTCTTC.

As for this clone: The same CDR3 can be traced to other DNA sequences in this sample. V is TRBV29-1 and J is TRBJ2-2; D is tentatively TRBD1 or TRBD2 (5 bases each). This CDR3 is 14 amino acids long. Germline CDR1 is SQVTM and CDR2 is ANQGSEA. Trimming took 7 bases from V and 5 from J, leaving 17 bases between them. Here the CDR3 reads CSATSGTDTGELFF. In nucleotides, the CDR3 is TGCAGCGCCACCTCCGGGACGGATACCGGGGAGCTGTTTTTT.

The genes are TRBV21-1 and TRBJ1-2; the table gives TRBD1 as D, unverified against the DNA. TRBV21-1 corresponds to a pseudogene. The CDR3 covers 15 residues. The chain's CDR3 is CASSSRTGVESGYTF. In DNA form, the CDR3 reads TGTGCCAGCAGCAGTAGGACAGGGGTCGAGAGTGGCTACACCTTC.

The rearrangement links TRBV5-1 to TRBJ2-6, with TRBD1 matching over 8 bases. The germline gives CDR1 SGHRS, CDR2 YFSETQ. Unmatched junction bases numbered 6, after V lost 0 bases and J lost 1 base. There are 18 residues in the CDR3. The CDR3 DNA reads TGCGCCAGCAGCTTGGCCCAGGGGGCGTTTTCTGGGGCCAACGTCCTGACTTTC. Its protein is CASSLAQGAFSGANVLTF.

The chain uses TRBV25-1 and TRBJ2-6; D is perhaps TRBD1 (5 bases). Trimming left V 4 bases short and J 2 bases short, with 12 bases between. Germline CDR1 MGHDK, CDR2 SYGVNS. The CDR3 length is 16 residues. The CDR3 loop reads CASSAPGITGANVLTF. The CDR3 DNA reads TGTGCCAGCAGTGCTCCAGGGATTACTGGGGCCAACGTCCTGACTTTC.

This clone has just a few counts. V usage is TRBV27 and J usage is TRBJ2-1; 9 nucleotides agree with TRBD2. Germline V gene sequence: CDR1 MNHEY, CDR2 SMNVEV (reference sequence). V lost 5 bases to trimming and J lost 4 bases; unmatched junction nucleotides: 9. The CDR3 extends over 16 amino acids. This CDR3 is CASSPRPLAGYNEQFF. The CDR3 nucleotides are TGTGCCAGCAGTCCCCGGCCGCTAGCGGGGTACAATGAGCAGTTCTTC.

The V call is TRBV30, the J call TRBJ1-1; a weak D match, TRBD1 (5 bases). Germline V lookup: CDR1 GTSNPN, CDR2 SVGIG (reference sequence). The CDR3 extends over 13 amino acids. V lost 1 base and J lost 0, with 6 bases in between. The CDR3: CAWSGQLNTEAFF. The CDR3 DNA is TGTGCCTGGAGTGGACAGTTGAACACTGAAGCTTTCTTT.

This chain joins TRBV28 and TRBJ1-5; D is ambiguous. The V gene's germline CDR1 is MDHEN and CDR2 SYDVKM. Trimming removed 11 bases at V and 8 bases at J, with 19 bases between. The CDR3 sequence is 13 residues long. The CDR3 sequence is CAPLPRAIEPQHF. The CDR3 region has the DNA TGTGCCCCTCTCCCTAGGGCGATAGAGCCCCAGCATTTT. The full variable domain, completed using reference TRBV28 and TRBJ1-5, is DVKVTQSSRYLVKRTGEKVFLECVQDMDHENMFWYRQDPGLGLRLIYFSYDVKMKEKGDIPEGYSVSREKKERFSLILESASTNQTSMYLCAPLPRAIEPQHFGDGTRLSIL.

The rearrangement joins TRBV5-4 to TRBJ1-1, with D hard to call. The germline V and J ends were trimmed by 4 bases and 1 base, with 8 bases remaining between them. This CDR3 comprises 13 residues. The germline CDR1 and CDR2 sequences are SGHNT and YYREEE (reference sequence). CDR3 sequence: CASSRTRNTEAFF. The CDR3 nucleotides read TGTGCCAGCAGCCGAACTAGGAACACTGAAGCTTTCTTT. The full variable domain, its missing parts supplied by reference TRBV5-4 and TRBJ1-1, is ETGVTQSPTHLIKTRGQQVTLRCSSQSGHNTVSWYQQALGQGPQFIFQYYREEENGRGNFPPRFSGLQFPNYSSELNVNALELDDSALYLCASSRTRNTEAFFGQGTRLTVV.

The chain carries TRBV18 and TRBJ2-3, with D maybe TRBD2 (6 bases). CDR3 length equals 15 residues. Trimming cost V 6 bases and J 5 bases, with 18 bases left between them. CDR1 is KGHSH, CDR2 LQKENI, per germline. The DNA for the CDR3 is TGTGCCAGCTCCTTAAATGGAGGGCCAGGAGATACGCAGTATTTT. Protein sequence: CASSLNGGPGDTQYF. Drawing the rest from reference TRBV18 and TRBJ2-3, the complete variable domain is NAGVMQNPRHLVRRRGQEARLRCSPMKGHSHVYWYRQLPEEGLKFMVYLQKENIIDESGMPKERFSAEFPKEGPSILRIQQVVRGDSAAYFCASSLNGGPGDTQYFGPGTRLTVL.

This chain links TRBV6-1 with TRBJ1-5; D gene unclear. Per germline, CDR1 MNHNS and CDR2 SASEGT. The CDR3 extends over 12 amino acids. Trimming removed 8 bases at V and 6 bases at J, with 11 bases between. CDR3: CASLDYGQPQHF. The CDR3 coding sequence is TGTGCCAGCCTCGACTACGGTCAGCCCCAGCATTTT.

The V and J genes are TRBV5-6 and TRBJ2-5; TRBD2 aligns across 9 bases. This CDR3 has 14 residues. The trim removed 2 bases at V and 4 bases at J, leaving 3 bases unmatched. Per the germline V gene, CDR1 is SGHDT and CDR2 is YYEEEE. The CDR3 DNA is TGTGCCAGCAGCTTCAAAGCGGGAGGAGAGACCCAGTACTTC. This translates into CASSFKAGGETQYF.

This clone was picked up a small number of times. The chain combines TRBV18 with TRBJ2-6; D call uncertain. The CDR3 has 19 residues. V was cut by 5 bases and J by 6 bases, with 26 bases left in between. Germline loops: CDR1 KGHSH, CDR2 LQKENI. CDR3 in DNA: TGTGCCAGCTCAGGCCTGGGCCACTTCACCCTCCTTGAGGCCAACGTCCTGACTTTC. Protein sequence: CASSGLGHFTLLEANVLTF.

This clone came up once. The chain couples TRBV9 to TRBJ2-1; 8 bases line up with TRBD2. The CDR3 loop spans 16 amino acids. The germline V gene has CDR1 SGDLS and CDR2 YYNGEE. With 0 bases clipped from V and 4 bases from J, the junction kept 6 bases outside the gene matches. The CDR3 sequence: CASSVEGLAGYNEQFF. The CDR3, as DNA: TGTGCCAGCAGCGTAGAAGGTCTAGCGGGTTACAATGAGCAGTTCTTC.

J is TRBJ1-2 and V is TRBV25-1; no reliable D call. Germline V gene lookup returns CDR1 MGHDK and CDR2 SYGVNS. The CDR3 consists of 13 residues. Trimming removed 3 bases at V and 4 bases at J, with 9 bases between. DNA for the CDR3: TGTGCCAGCAGTGATAACCGAGCCTATGGCTACACCTTC. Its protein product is CASSDNRAYGYTF.

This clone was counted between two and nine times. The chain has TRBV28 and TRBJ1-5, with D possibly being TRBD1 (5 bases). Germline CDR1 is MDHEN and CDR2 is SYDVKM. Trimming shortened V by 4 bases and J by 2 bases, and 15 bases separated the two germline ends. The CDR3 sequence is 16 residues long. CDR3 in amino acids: CASSSQGRTGNQPQHF. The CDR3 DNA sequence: TGTGCCAGCAGTTCGCAGGGTAGGACGGGCAATCAGCCCCAGCATTTT.

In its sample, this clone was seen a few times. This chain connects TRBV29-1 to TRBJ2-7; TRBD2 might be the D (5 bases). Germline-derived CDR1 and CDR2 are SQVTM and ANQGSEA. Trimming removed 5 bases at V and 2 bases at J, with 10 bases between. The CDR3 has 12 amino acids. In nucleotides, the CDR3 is TGCAGCGTTACAGAGGAGGCCTACGAGCAGTACTTC. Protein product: CSVTEEAYEQYF.

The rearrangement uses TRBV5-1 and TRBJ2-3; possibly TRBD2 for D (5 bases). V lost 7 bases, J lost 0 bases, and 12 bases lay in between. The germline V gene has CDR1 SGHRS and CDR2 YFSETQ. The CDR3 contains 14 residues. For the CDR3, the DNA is TGCGCCAGCCGGCGTAGCGAAAGCACAGATACGCAGTATTTT. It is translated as CASRRSESTDTQYF.

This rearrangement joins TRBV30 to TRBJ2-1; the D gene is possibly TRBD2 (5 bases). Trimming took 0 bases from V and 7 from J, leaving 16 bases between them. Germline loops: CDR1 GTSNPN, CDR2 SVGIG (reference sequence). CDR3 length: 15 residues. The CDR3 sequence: CAWSVPASFANEQFF. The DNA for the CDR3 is TGTGCCTGGAGTGTACCGGCTAGCTTTGCAAATGAGCAGTTCTTC.

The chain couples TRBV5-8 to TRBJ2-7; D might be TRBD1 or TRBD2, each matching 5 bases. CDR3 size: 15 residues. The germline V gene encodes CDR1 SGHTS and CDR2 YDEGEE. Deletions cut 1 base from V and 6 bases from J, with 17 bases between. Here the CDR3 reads CASSLSQRGVGEQYF. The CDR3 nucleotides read TGTGCCAGCAGCTTGTCTCAAAGGGGAGTCGGCGAGCAGTACTTC.

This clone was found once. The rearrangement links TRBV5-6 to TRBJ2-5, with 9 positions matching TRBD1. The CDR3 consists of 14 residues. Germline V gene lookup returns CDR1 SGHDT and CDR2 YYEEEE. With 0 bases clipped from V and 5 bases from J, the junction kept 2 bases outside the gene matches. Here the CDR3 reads CASSLGQGVETQYF. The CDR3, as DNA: TGTGCCAGCAGCTTGGGACAGGGGGTCGAGACCCAGTACTTC.

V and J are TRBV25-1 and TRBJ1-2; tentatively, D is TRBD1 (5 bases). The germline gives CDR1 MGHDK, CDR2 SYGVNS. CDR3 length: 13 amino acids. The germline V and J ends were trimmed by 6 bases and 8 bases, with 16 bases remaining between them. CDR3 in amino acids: CASSAPGPKGYTF. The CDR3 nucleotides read TGTGCCAGCAGCGCTCCGGGACCCAAGGGCTACACCTTC.

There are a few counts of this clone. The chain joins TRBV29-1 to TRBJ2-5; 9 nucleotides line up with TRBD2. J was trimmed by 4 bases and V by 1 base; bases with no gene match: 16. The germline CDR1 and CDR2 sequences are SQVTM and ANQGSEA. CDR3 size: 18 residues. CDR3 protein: CSVEGLEAGGVFLETQYF. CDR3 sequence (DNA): TGCAGCGTTGAAGGTTTAGAAGCGGGAGGTGTTTTCTTAGAGACCCAGTACTTC.